Listed here are 22 T cell receptor beta chains from one sample, sequenced in a study of PD-1 blockade in classical Hodgkin lymphoma. Each patient experienced a relapse that followed autologous stem cell transplantation, and brentuximab vedotin exposure varied. TCRdb's table, derived via immunoSEQ multiplex PCR, lists solely in-frame clones and lacks some. The data contain about 45,000 clones, approximately 70% of them seen just once; the ten biggest clones take up approximately 3%. The specimen was peripheral blood mononuclear cells (PBMCs), collected before the second cycle of nivolumab. The receptors stem from a human donor with classical Hodgkin lymphoma.

The chain combines TRBV7-3 with TRBJ2-2, with 8 bases lining up with TRBD2. The CDR3 covers 16 residues. The trim removed 0 bases at V and 3 bases at J, leaving 3 bases unmatched. Germline V gives CDR1 SGHTA, CDR2 FQGTGA. Here the CDR3 DNA reads TGTGCCAGCAGCTTAACCGGGGGGGCGCACACCGGGGAGCTGTTTTTT. Encoded protein: CASSLTGGAHTGELFF.

This clone was found a few times. The V and J genes are TRBV9 and TRBJ1-1; D ambiguous. The CDR3 contains 14 residues. From germline, CDR1 is SGDLS and CDR2 YYNGEE. Between the trimmed V and J ends, which lost 0 bases and 4 bases, there was a span of 10 bases. CDR3 amino acids: CASSVAAVGTEAFF. The CDR3 DNA reads as TGTGCCAGCAGCGTAGCGGCAGTGGGCACTGAAGCTTTCTTT.

The genes are TRBV27 and TRBJ2-7, with D unclear. The germline V gene has CDR1 MNHEY and CDR2 SMNVEV (reference sequence). Trimming removed 2 bases from V and 4 bases from J, with 9 bases in between. CDR3 length equals 13 residues. CDR3 residues: CASSLTNWYEQYF. The CDR3, as DNA: TGTGCCAGCAGTTTAACTAACTGGTACGAGCAGTACTTC.

As concerns this clone: Other nucleotide sequences from this sample produce the same CDR3. The rearrangement links TRBV4-3 to TRBJ1-1; TRBD1 might be the D (5 bases). The CDR3 sequence is 16 residues long. V was shortened by 4 bases and J by 6 bases, with 21 bases between the two germline ends. The germline V gene encodes CDR1 LGHNA and CDR2 YSLEER. In nucleotides, the CDR3 is TGCGCCAGCAGCCGCTCTGCCCGGGGCGCGGTATCTGAAGCTTTCTTT. Its protein product is CASSRSARGAVSEAFF.

This clone has more than one count but fewer than ten. This chain links TRBV6-5 with TRBJ1-3; D gene unclear. The CDR3 totals 13 residues. The germline V gene has CDR1 MNHEY and CDR2 SVGAGI. Between the trimmed V and J ends, which lost 3 bases and 4 bases, there was a span of 7 bases. CDR3 sequence reads: CASSYGLGNTIYF. CDR3 coding DNA: TGTGCCAGCAGTTATGGTCTCGGAAACACCATATATTTT.

A single count supports this clone. The rearrangement uses TRBV19 and TRBJ2-7, with 9 positions matching TRBD2. Germline V gives CDR1 LNHDA, CDR2 SQIVND (reference sequence). The V gene end was trimmed by 7 bases and the J gene end by 12 bases; junction bases not matched to a gene: 22. This CDR3 is built from 16 residues. CDR3 in amino acids: CASKSIIAGAGGGLYF. The DNA of the CDR3 is TGTGCCAGTAAAAGTATAATCGCAGGAGCGGGAGGAGGTCTGTACTTC. Full variable domain (remainder filled in from reference TRBV19 and TRBJ2-7): DGGITQSPKYLFRKEGQNVTLSCEQNLNHDAMYWYRQDPGQGLRLIYYSQIVNDFQKGDIAEGYSVSREKKESFPLTVTSAQKNPTAFYLCASKSIIAGAGGGLYFGPGTRLTVT.

This rearrangement joins TRBV6-5 to TRBJ1-3, with D maybe TRBD1 (5 bases). The V end was cut by 7 bases, the J end by 0 bases, with 13 bases between. Per the germline V gene, CDR1 is MNHEY and CDR2 is SVGAGI. The CDR3 is made up of 15 amino acids. The CDR3 sequence is CASTRSQGSGNTIYF. CDR3 sequence (DNA): TGTGCCAGCACCCGATCTCAGGGCTCTGGAAACACCATATATTTT.

V gene TRBV7-8 combines with J gene TRBJ2-7, with D perhaps matching TRBD1 or TRBD2 (5 bases each). Trimming pared 3 bases from V and 7 bases from J, leaving 16 bases between. The CDR3 is made up of 14 amino acids. Germline-derived CDR1 and CDR2 are SGHVS and FQNEAQ. The CDR3 loop is CASSFFDGAGEQYF. CDR3 coding DNA: TGTGCCAGCAGCTTCTTCGACGGGGCGGGTGAGCAGTACTTC.

This clone was counted once. As DNA, the CDR3 is TGTGCCAGCAACGGGCACCGCACCTCTGGGGCCAACGTCCTGACTTTC. Its protein is CASNGHRTSGANVLTF. This sequence joins TRBV2 and TRBJ2-6; D remains unclear. The CDR3 consists of 16 residues. V shed 7 bases and J shed 0 bases, with 13 bases lying between them. Germline lookup yields CDR1 SNHLY and CDR2 FYNNEI.

This clone has a single count. The chain recombines TRBV27 with TRBJ2-1; 14 nucleotides agree with TRBD2. Germline-derived CDR1 and CDR2 are MNHEY and SMNVEV (reference sequence). The CDR3 spans 15 residues. The junction had 2 bases not matched to a gene; V was cut back by 3 bases and J by 7 bases. In nucleotides, the CDR3 is TGTGCCAGCAGTTTTGGGACTAGCGGGGGAAATGAGCAGTTCTTC. Its protein is CASSFGTSGGNEQFF.

This clone was observed a few times. CDR3 region: CASSSDEGPQHF. As DNA, the CDR3 is TGCGCCAGCAGCTCGGACGAGGGGCCCCAGCATTTT. This chain joins TRBV5-1 and TRBJ1-5; no clear D. V lost 3 bases and J lost 9, with 10 bases in between. Germline-derived CDR1 and CDR2 are SGHRS and YFSETQ. The CDR3 sequence is 12 residues long.

The chain combines TRBV19 with TRBJ2-5; TRBD1 is a possible D gene (5 bases). Between the trimmed V and J ends, which lost 3 bases and 2 bases, there was a span of 13 bases. Germline V gene sequence: CDR1 LNHDA, CDR2 SQIVND (reference sequence). This CDR3 has 15 residues. The DNA of the CDR3 is TGTGCCAGTAGTATGATTCGTGGGGCGCAAGAGACCCAGTACTTC. Encoded protein: CASSMIRGAQETQYF.

The genes are TRBV6-5 and TRBJ2-3; perhaps TRBD1 as D (6 bases). The germline V and J ends were trimmed by 2 bases and 2 bases, with 14 bases remaining between them. The CDR3 covers 16 residues. CDR1 is MNHEY, CDR2 SVGAGI, per germline. The CDR3 DNA sequence: TGTGCCAGCAGTTACGTGGGGGCTCCCTCCACAGATACGCAGTATTTT. Translation: CASSYVGAPSTDTQYF.

The chain carries TRBV6-4 and TRBJ2-1; 7 bases fit TRBD2. CDR3 length equals 16 residues. Germline CDR1 and CDR2: MRHNA and SNTAGT. The V segment lost 7 bases and the J segment 3 bases; nucleotides outside the gene matches: 12. The CDR3 loop is CASMRRGAGSYNEQFF. The CDR3, as DNA: TGTGCCAGCATGCGACGGGGAGCGGGGAGCTACAATGAGCAGTTCTTC.

The chain couples TRBV4-3 to TRBJ1-1, with D unresolved. The germline V gene encodes CDR1 LGHNA and CDR2 YSLEER. The CDR3 consists of 15 residues. Trimming stripped 3 bases from V and 2 bases from J, with 13 bases between. The CDR3 loop reads CASSQASTANTEAFF. CDR3 DNA sequence: TGCGCCAGCAGCCAGGCCTCTACAGCAAACACTGAAGCTTTCTTT.

The genes are TRBV29-1 and TRBJ2-4; D may correspond to TRBD1 or TRBD2 (5 bases each). This CDR3 is 15 amino acids long. CDR1 is SQVTM, CDR2 ANQGSEA, per germline. V shed 0 bases and J shed 6 bases, with 15 bases lying between them. The CDR3 nucleotides are TGCAGCGTTGAAGATCCCGTGGGGGAGTTAAACATTCAGTACTTC. Its protein is CSVEDPVGELNIQYF. Full variable domain (missing parts from reference TRBV29-1 and TRBJ2-4): SAVISQKPSRDICQRGTSLTIQCQVDSQVTMMFWYRQQPGQSLTLIATANQGSEATYESGFVIDKFPISRPNLTFSTLTVSNMSPEDSSIYLCSVEDPVGELNIQYFGAGTRLSVL.

The chain combines TRBV2 with TRBJ1-1, with 9 positions matching TRBD1. This CDR3 spans 12 amino acids. The germline V gene has CDR1 SNHLY and CDR2 FYNNEI. V shed 8 bases and J 7 bases; nucleotides not matched to a gene: 5. CDR3 amino acids: CASLRDRVEAFF. The CDR3 DNA sequence: TGTGCCAGCCTACGGGACAGGGTTGAAGCTTTCTTT.

This chain links TRBV27 with TRBJ2-6, with D possibly TRBD2 on 6 matching bases. Per germline, CDR1 MNHEY and CDR2 SMNVEV (reference sequence). The CDR3 consists of 20 residues. V was pared by 5 bases and J by 0 bases, with 23 bases between. CDR3 protein: CASSPPRRGSGLSGANVLTF. CDR3 in DNA: TGTGCCAGCAGTCCACCTCGACGGGGGAGTGGGCTCTCTGGGGCCAACGTCCTGACTTTC.

This clone has only a few counts. The gene calls are TRBV11-2 and TRBJ2-7, with D possibly matching TRBD2 (6 bases). CDR3 length: 13 residues. Per germline, CDR1 SGHAT and CDR2 FQNNGV. Trimming took 8 bases from V and 1 from J, leaving 12 bases between them. The CDR3 loop is CASGLAPSYEQYF. Written as DNA, the CDR3 is TGTGCCAGCGGTCTAGCGCCATCCTACGAGCAGTACTTC.

This clone counts as medium-sized. The J gene is TRBJ1-2, the V gene TRBV5-1; D is ambiguous. The V gene lost 0 bases and the J gene lost 7 bases, with 13 bases spanning the gap. CDR1 and CDR2 (germline): SGHRS, YFSETQ. This CDR3 spans 14 amino acids. The CDR3 reads CASSLGWGSGGYTF. The CDR3 DNA sequence: TGCGCCAGCAGCTTGGGCTGGGGAAGTGGTGGCTACACCTTC.

The chain joins TRBV9 to TRBJ2-6, with D possibly being TRBD1 (6 bases). Between the trimmed V and J ends, which lost 0 bases and 6 bases, there was a span of 19 bases. In germline, CDR1 is SGDLS, CDR2 YYNGEE. This CDR3 spans 18 amino acids. In nucleotides, the CDR3 is TGTGCCAGCAGCGTAGAGGGTGTGGGGTCAGGGGTGGCCAACGTCCTGACTTTC. Translation: CASSVEGVGSGVANVLTF. The variable domain in full, completed from reference TRBV9 and TRBJ2-6, reads DSGVTQTPKHLITATGQRVTLRCSPRSGDLSVYWYQQSLDQGLQFLIQYYNGEERAKGNILERFSAQQFPDLHSELNLSSLELGDSALYFCASSVEGVGSGVANVLTFGAGSRLTVL.

The chain employs TRBV7-6 and TRBJ2-3, with TRBD2 matching 10 bases. This CDR3 comprises 22 residues. CDR1 SGHVS and CDR2 FNYEAQ come from the germline V gene. V lost 2 bases, J lost 4 bases, and 24 bases stayed unmatched. This chain's CDR3 is CASSLKGIRTSGSNRGADTQYF. CDR3 in DNA: TGTGCCAGCAGCTTAAAGGGTATAAGGACTAGCGGTTCGAACAGGGGGGCAGATACGCAGTATTTT.